This T cell receptor (beta chain) came from a study of blood T cell repertoires in COVID-19. The wider study: PBMCs, B-cell-depleted T cells, or T cells were the source of the cDNA or gDNA that made up the material.

CDR3 length: 14 amino acids. Trimming stripped 1 base from V and 5 bases from J, with 11 bases between. CDR1 LGHNA and CDR2 YNFKEQ come from the germline V gene. In the study's own analysis: Nucleated cell number was recorded as an estimate derived from reference gene primer amplification. Sequencing used immunoSEQ multiplex PCR; TCRdb keeps in-frame clones, though not all of them. The DNA gave D and trimming, while V, J and clone size come from that table. The data show hundreds of thousands of clones, 65% to 90% seen once. Sequences were obtained from peripheral blood. The receptor's source is a man aged 50 or older with active or convalescent COVID-19. V usage is TRBV4-2 and J usage is TRBJ2-5, with TRBD2 as a possible D gene (6 bases). CDR3 sequence reads: CASSQAGGAETQYF. In nucleotides, the CDR3 is TGTGCCAGCAGCCAAGCTGGAGGGGCGGAGACCCAGTACTTC.